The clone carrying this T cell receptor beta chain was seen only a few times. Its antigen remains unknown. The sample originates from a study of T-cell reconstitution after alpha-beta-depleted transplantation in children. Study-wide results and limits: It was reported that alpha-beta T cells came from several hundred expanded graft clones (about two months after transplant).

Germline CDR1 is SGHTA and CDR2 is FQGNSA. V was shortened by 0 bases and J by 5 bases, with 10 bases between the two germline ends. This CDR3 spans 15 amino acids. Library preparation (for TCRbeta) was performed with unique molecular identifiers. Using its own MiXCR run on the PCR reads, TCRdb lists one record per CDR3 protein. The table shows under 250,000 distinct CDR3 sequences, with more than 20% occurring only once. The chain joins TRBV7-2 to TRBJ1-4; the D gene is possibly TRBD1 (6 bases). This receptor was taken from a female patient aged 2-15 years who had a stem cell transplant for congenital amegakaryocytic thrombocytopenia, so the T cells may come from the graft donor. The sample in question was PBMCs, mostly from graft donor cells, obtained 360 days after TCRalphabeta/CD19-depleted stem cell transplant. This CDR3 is CASSLAGAGNEKLFF. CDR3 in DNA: TGTGCCAGCAGCTTAGCGGGGGCCGGAAATGAAAAACTGTTTTTT.